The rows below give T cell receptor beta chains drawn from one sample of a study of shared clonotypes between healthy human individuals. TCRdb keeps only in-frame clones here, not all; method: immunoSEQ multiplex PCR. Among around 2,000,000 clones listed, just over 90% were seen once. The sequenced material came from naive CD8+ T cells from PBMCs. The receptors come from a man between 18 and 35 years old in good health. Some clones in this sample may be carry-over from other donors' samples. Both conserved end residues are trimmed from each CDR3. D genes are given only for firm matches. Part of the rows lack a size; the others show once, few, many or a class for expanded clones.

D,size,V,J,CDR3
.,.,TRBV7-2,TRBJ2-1,ASSLGRSEQF
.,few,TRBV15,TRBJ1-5,ATSRYGATNQPQH
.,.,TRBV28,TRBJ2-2,ASSLFPSAASGELF
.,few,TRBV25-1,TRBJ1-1,ASSELAGSYTEAF
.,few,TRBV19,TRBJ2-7,ASSIVGSYEQY
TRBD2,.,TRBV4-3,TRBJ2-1,ASSPGTRTSYNEQF
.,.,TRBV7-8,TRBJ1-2,ASSSSVNYGYT
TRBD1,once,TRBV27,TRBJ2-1,ASSLSAGTGLHEQF
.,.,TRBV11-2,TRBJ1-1,ASSLGLGGMNTEAF
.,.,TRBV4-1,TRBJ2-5,ASSQEGLREQETQY
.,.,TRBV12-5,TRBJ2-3,ASGLVLSGSDTSTDTQY
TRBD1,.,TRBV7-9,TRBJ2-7,ASQGAPGQGKGEDEQY
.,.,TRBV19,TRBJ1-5,ASSLRQGYSNQPQH
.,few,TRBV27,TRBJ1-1,ASSLRGRNTEAF
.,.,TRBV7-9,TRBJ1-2,ASSFQGGYGYT
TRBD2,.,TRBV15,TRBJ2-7,ATSSRREGLNEQY
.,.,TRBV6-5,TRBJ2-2,ASRGLGGPGELF
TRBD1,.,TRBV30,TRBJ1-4,AWSNRGLDATNEKLF
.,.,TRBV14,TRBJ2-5,ASSQGGVRKETQY
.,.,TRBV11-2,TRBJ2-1,ASSLARGNVNEQF
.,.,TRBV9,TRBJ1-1,ASSKGRGEAF
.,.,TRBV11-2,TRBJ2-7,ASSGRQAPYEQY
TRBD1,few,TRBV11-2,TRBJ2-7,ASSRTGGYEQY
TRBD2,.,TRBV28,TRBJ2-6,ASSLNFRLAGAGANVLT
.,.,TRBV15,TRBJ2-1,ATSRPGWLEQF
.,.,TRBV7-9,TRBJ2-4,ASSFYRAQLAKNIQY
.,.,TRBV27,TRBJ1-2,ASSPYSPGISNYGYT
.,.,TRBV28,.,ASMSGAYEQY
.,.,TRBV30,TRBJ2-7,ASVTRASYEQY
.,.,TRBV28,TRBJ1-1,ASSSTGSEAF
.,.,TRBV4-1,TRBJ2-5,ASSQGAVTLQETQY
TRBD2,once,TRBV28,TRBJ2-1,ASSFQTSGNYNEQF
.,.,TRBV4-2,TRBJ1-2,ASSQDRGQGYGYT
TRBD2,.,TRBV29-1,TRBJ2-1,SVEMAGGAYNEQF
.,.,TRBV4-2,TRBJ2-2,ASSQGRPSTGELF
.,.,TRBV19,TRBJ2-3,ASSPPPRDTQY
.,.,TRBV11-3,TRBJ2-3,ASSSLSDPKAQY
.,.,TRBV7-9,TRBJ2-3,ASRLGSGTDTQY
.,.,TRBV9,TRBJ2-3,ASSPDSFTDTQY
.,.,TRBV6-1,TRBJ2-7,ASSELRLGAQMYEQY
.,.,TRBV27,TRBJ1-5,ASSPRVGQPQH
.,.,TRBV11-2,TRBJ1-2,ASSLVPDSAGYT
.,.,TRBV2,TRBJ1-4,ASREKMTETNEKLF
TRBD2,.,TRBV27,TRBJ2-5,ASAYGGGHRVETQY
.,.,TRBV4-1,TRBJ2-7,ASTPTGTGSSYEQY
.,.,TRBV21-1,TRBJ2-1,ASSKAFYGRTYYNEQF
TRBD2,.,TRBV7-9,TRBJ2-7,ASSLTQKKSAGAYEQY
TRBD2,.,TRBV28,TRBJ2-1,ASSSRDYIYNEQF
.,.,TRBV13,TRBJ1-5,ASSFQQGKASNQPQH